Listed here are 15 T cell receptor beta chains from one sample, sequenced in a study of identical twins. Using its own MiXCR run on the 5' RACE reads, TCRdb lists one record per CDR3 protein. The sample has around 480,000 distinct CDR3 sequences, 11% to 15% seen once. The data also belong to a second study, concerning yellow fever vaccine responses in identical twins.

The sequencing input was CD4+ T cells sorted from blood. These receptor sequences come from a woman aged 18-29 years in good health.

This clonotype was recorded at least ten times. V usage is TRBV29-1 and J usage is TRBJ2-7; 8 positions agree with TRBD1. Germline trimming cut 5 bases from V and 3 bases from J; bases unmatched to any gene: 3. The germline CDR1 and CDR2 sequences are SQVTM and ANQGSEA. This CDR3 is 12 amino acids long. CDR3 sequence: CSVLQGVYEQYF. The DNA of the CDR3 is TGCAGCGTTCTACAGGGGGTCTACGAGCAGTACTTC.

In its sample, this clonotype was seen a few times. The gene calls are TRBV5-6 and TRBJ2-1, with 11 bases matching TRBD2. Looked up from germline, CDR1 is SGHDT and CDR2 is YYEEEE. This CDR3 is built from 18 residues. J gave up 8 bases and V 4 bases, and 17 bases lay outside the gene matches. CDR3 coding DNA: TGTGCCAGCAGCCTCGAAAGTTTTTATAGCGGGGGGGGAGATGAGCAGTTCTTC. This gives the protein CASSLESFYSGGGDEQFF.

V gene TRBV6-1 combines with J gene TRBJ1-1; the D gene is possibly TRBD1 (5 bases). Trimming pared 6 bases from V and 3 bases from J, leaving 14 bases between. Per germline, CDR1 MNHNS and CDR2 SASEGT. This CDR3 is built from 14 residues. CDR3 bases: TGTGCCAGCAGCTCCGCCGGGACGCACACTGAAGCTTTCTTT. Translation: CASSSAGTHTEAFF.

This clonotype has ten or more counts. The chain joins TRBV3-1 to TRBJ2-3; TRBD2 matches at 9 bases. Trimming at V came to 4 bases and at J to 0 bases, leaving 8 bases not matched to a gene. Germline values: CDR1 LGHDT, CDR2 YNNKEL (reference sequence). The CDR3 is 17 residues long. Written as DNA, the CDR3 is TGTGCCAGCAGCCCCGGGAGACTAGCGGCTAGCACAGATACGCAGTATTTT. Translated: CASSPGRLAASTDTQYF.

A few counts support this clonotype. This chain links TRBV6-1 with TRBJ2-5, with 10 bases matching TRBD2. Germline V gives CDR1 MNHNS, CDR2 SASEGT. The J segment lost 5 bases and the V segment lost 6 bases, leaving 3 bases of the junction unmatched. The CDR3 length is 13 residues. CDR3 nucleotides: TGTGCCAGCAGACTAGCGGGATTGGAGACCCAGTACTTC. Protein sequence: CASRLAGLETQYF.

This clonotype was observed a handful of times. The CDR3 DNA sequence: TGTGCCAGCAGTCGCGGAGGGGTAGGTTCCTACGAGCAGTACTTC. Residues: CASSRGGVGSYEQYF. The V and J genes are TRBV28 and TRBJ2-7, with a possible D match to TRBD2 (6 bases). The V end was cut by 5 bases, the J end by 1 base, with 15 bases between. The CDR3 runs 15 residues. Per germline, CDR1 MDHEN and CDR2 SYDVKM.

V is TRBV2 and J is TRBJ2-3, with unresolved D. Germline assignment: CDR1 SNHLY and CDR2 FYNNEI. The CDR3 runs to 13 residues. Trimming shortened V by 2 bases and J by 5 bases, and 8 bases separated the two germline ends. This chain's CDR3 is CASSETVGDTQYF. In nucleotides, the CDR3 is TGTGCCAGCAGTGAAACGGTCGGAGATACGCAGTATTTT.

This clonotype was seen a few times. J is TRBJ1-4 and V is TRBV5-5; 9 nucleotides align to TRBD1. Looked up from germline, CDR1 is SGHKS and CDR2 is YYEKEE (reference sequence). The length of the CDR3 is 15 residues. Losses at the gene ends were 3 bases for V and 7 bases for J; bases not matched to a gene: 7. The CDR3 sequence is CASSSQGASGEKLFF. CDR3 DNA: TGTGCCAGCAGCTCACAGGGGGCGTCGGGTGAAAAACTGTTTTTT.

This rearrangement joins TRBV7-9 to TRBJ2-1; D is uncertain. The germline CDR1 and CDR2 sequences are SEHNR and FQNEAQ (reference sequence). Trimming removed 2 bases at V and 8 bases at J, with 4 bases between. The CDR3 sequence is 11 residues long. CDR3 region: CASSLWDEQFF. The CDR3 DNA is TGTGCCAGCAGCTTATGGGATGAGCAGTTCTTC.

The chain joins TRBV5-5 to TRBJ2-3, with TRBD2 matching 10 bases. J was trimmed by 7 bases and V by 0 bases; bases with no gene match: 14. CDR1 SGHKS and CDR2 YYEKEE come from the germline V gene (reference sequence). This CDR3 has 18 amino acids. The DNA of the CDR3 is TGTGCCAGCAGCTTGGAGTATACTAGCGGGATATTGCGGAATACGCAGTATTTT. Translation: CASSLEYTSGILRNTQYF. Full variable domain (missing parts from reference TRBV5-5 and TRBJ2-3): DAGVTQSPTHLIKTRGQQVTLRCSPISGHKSVSWYQQVLGQGPQFIFQYYEKEERGRGNFPDRFSARQFPNYSSELNVNALLLGDSALYLCASSLEYTSGILRNTQYFGPGTRLTVL.

This clonotype was recorded at least ten times. The chain is built from TRBV27 and TRBJ2-5; D may be TRBD1 (6 bases). In germline, CDR1 is MNHEY, CDR2 SMNVEV (reference sequence). The V and J ends lost 5 bases and 2 bases respectively, with 9 bases between them. This CDR3 has 13 amino acids. CDR3 region: CASSPDRQETQYF. In DNA, the CDR3 is TGTGCCAGCAGTCCCGACAGGCAAGAGACCCAGTACTTC.

The rearrangement uses TRBV7-2 and TRBJ2-4, with 10 bases that match TRBD2. After removal of 1 base from V and 11 bases from J, the junction contained 8 bases not matched to a gene. The CDR3 sequence is 15 residues long. CDR1 SGHTA and CDR2 FQGNSA come from the germline V gene. The CDR3 spells CASSLERLAGVVQYF. In DNA, the CDR3 is TGTGCCAGCAGCTTAGAGCGGCTAGCGGGGGTTGTTCAGTACTTC.

V gene TRBV7-8 combines with J gene TRBJ2-2, with 11 bases that match TRBD2. This CDR3 is built from 16 residues. J lost 6 bases, V lost 3 bases, and 6 bases had no gene match. Germline CDR1 SGHVS, CDR2 FQNEAQ. DNA for the CDR3: TGTGCCAGCAGCTTGCGGACTAGCGGGCTTCCCGGGGAGCTGTTTTTT. This sequence encodes CASSLRTSGLPGELFF.

This clonotype was counted many times. This rearrangement joins TRBV10-3 to TRBJ2-1, with 8 bases aligning to TRBD2. Germline V gene sequence: CDR1 ENHRY, CDR2 SYGVKD. The CDR3 is 14 amino acids. V shed 7 bases, J shed 1 base, and the junction held 3 bases outside the gene matches. The CDR3 DNA sequence: TGTGCCATCAAACCTAGCGGGTCCTACAATGAGCAGTTCTTC. The encoded protein is CAIKPSGSYNEQFF.

This clonotype showed up just a few times. The CDR3 nucleotides are TGCGCCAGCAGCCAAGATTGGCCAGGGGGCCTATACGAGCAGTACTTC. Protein sequence: CASSQDWPGGLYEQYF. The chain carries TRBV4-3 and TRBJ2-7, with TRBD1 matching over 8 bases. CDR1 LGHNA and CDR2 YSLEER come from the germline V gene. The V segment lost 0 bases and the J segment 4 bases; nucleotides outside the gene matches: 8. The CDR3 consists of 16 residues.